Listed below are T cell receptor beta chains from one sample, sequenced in a study of blood T cell repertoires in COVID-19. Data came from immunoSEQ multiplex PCR; TCRdb stores just in-frame clones and leaves some out. The sample has under 200,000 clones; 80% to 85% are singletons. Sequencing was done on a sample of peripheral blood. The source is a woman aged 25 to 39 with acute or convalescent COVID-19. CDR3s include the opening cysteine and the closing phenylalanine or tryptophan. D genes are given only for firm matches. The size of a clone is reported for some rows only, either as once, few or many, or as a class for expanded clones.

D gene,V gene,J gene,clone size,CDR3 DNA,CDR3 protein
TRBD1,TRBV19,TRBJ1-1,few,TGTGCCAGTAGCCTCACGGACAGGGCGAACACTGAAGCTTTCTTT,CASSLTDRANTEAFF
TRBD1,TRBV7-2,TRBJ1-2,NA,TGTGCCAGCAGCCCGGGGACAGGGGGCCAGTTCGGCTACACCTTC,CASSPGTGGQFGYTF
TRBD1,TRBV12-5,TRBJ2-1,NA,TGTGCTAGTGGGAGCGGACAGGGCAACTACAATGAGCAGTTCTTC,CASGSGQGNYNEQFF
NA,TRBV4-1,TRBJ2-5,NA,TGCGCCAGCAGCCAAGAAGGAGTAGAGACCCAGTACTTC,CASSQEGVETQYF
TRBD2,TRBV28,TRBJ2-3,once,TGTGCCAGCAGTTTTATTGCTAGCGGGGGGGCCGTATCGTCAGATACGCAGTATTTT,CASSFIASGGAVSSDTQYF
NA,TRBV20-1,TRBJ1-5,NA,TGCAGTGCTAGTGGGGTGGTCGGAGGGTTCGGTTATAGCAATCAGCCCCAGCATTTT,CSASGVVGGFGYSNQPQHF
NA,TRBV27,TRBJ2-6,NA,TGTGCCAGCAGTTTACGGTCCGGGATAACTACTGGGGCCAACGTCCTGACTTTC,CASSLRSGITTGANVLTF
NA,TRBV6-2/TRBV6-3,TRBJ1-2,NA,TGTGCCAGCAGCCACGGCCAGCGGGGCTACACCTTC,CASSHGQRGYTF
NA,TRBV7-6,TRBJ2-5,NA,TGTGCCAGCAGCGTGTCGTGGACACGACAAGAGACCCAGTACTTC,CASSVSWTRQETQYF
NA,TRBV12-3/TRBV12-4,TRBJ1-5,few,TGTGCCAGCAGTTTAGCGCAGGATCAGCCCCAGCATTTT,CASSLAQDQPQHF
NA,TRBV11-2,TRBJ2-4,NA,TGTGCCAGCAGCCTATATAGGGGTGGTGAAAACATTCAGTACTTC,CASSLYRGGENIQYF
TRBD2,TRBV11-3,TRBJ2-1,NA,TGTGCCAGCAGCTCCTTTAGTAGGTGGAGCGGGAGTAATGAGCAGTTCTTC,CASSSFSRWSGSNEQFF
TRBD1,TRBV6-2/TRBV6-3,TRBJ1-2,NA,TGTGCCAGCAGTTACCTCCAACAATCGACAGGGTACTATGGCTACACCTTC,CASSYLQQSTGYYGYTF
NA,TRBV24-1,TRBJ2-7,NA,TGTGCCACCAGTGACTCCTCGACAGCCCACCTTTACGAGCAGTACTTC,CATSDSSTAHLYEQYF
NA,TRBV18,TRBJ1-4,NA,TGTGCCAGCTCACCGGGCACAGGATTTAATGAAAAACTGTTTTTT,CASSPGTGFNEKLFF
TRBD2,TRBV27,TRBJ2-1,NA,TGTGCCAGCGGATCTAGCGGGGGCTACAATGAGCAGTTCTTC,CASGSSGGYNEQFF
NA,TRBV7-2,TRBJ1-2,NA,TGTGCCAGCAGCGCCCGACAGCTAGATTCCTATGGCTACACCTTC,CASSARQLDSYGYTF
TRBD1,TRBV28,TRBJ2-3,NA,TGTGCCATTGGACAGGGCCCAGATACGCAGTATTTT,CAIGQGPDTQYF
NA,TRBV19,TRBJ2-7,NA,TGTGCCAGTAGTACCGATAGGTTCAGGGACAACGAGCAGTACTTC,CASSTDRFRDNEQYF
NA,TRBV5-1,TRBJ2-7,NA,TGCGCCAGCAGCCCGGGGGGCGAATCTTACGAGCAGTACTTC,CASSPGGESYEQYF
TRBD1,TRBV29-1,TRBJ2-5,NA,TGCAGCGCCTCCGGACAGGGAGAGACCCAGTACTTC,CSASGQGETQYF
TRBD2,TRBV24-1,TRBJ2-1,NA,TGTGCCACCAGTCGGACTAGCGGGAGTCGAGATGAGCAGTTCTTC,CATSRTSGSRDEQFF
NA,TRBV3-1/TRBV3-2,TRBJ1-1,NA,TGTGCCAGCAGCCAAAAAGTGCCTGCCCTTTGCGGTGAAGCTTTCTTT,CASSQKVPALCGEAFF
TRBD2,TRBV4-2,TRBJ2-5,NA,TGTGCCAGCAGCCAAGATTTCCGGACTAGCGGGCTCCAAGAGACCCAGTACTTC,CASSQDFRTSGLQETQYF
NA,TRBV20-1,TRBJ1-6,NA,TGCAGTGCTAGTACCCGGGGGGTCGATAATTCACCCCTCCACTTT,CSASTRGVDNSPLHF
TRBD2,TRBV10-2,TRBJ2-1,NA,TGCGCCAGCCGAGGACTAGCAACCGGCAATGAGCAGTTCTTC,CASRGLATGNEQFF
NA,TRBV28,TRBJ2-2,NA,TGTGCCAGCCGCTACATTCCTCCCCGGGGAACCGGGGAGCTGTTTTTT,CASRYIPPRGTGELFF
NA,TRBV15,TRBJ1-3,NA,TGTGCCACCAGCAGCCCCGGGAGGCCTGGAAACACCATATATTTT,CATSSPGRPGNTIYF
NA,TRBV5-6,TRBJ1-2,NA,TGTGCCAGCAGCGTACTACAGGGTTGGGGCGGCTACACCTTC,CASSVLQGWGGYTF
TRBD1,TRBV5-1,TRBJ2-5,NA,TGCGCCAGCAGCATCTGGGGGCAGGGGGCAGAGACCCAGTACTTC,CASSIWGQGAETQYF
TRBD1,TRBV29-1,TRBJ1-2,NA,TGCAGCGTTAAGGGGGCGAGGGGCTATGGCTACACCTTC,CSVKGARGYGYTF
TRBD1,TRBV24-1,TRBJ1-2,NA,TGTGCCACCAGTGATTTCACAGGGGATGGCTACACCTTC,CATSDFTGDGYTF
NA,TRBV4-3,TRBJ2-7,NA,TGCGCCAGCAGCCGAACAGGCTACGAGCAGTACTTC,CASSRTGYEQYF
NA,TRBV6-5,TRBJ2-5,NA,TGTGCCAGCAGTTCTAAAGGGGTAGGGTACCAAGAGACCCAGTACTTC,CASSSKGVGYQETQYF
NA,TRBV6-4,TRBJ2-1,NA,TGTGCCAGCAGCGCTATCGGCGTACGGGGCAATGAGCAGTTCTTC,CASSAIGVRGNEQFF
NA,TRBV5-6,TRBJ2-1,NA,TGTGCCAGCAGCTTATACTCGGCGGTTGAGCAGTTCTTC,CASSLYSAVEQFF
TRBD2,TRBV5-1,TRBJ2-1,NA,TGCGCCAGCAGCTTGGAGAGCGGGAGTTGGGAAGAGCAGTTCTTC,CASSLESGSWEEQFF
NA,TRBV28,TRBJ1-4,once,TGTGCCAGCAGTCTGGACATAACCTATGGGGAAAAACTGTTTTTT,CASSLDITYGEKLFF
NA,TRBV28,TRBJ2-3,NA,TGTGCCAGCAGTTTAATTGTCAGATACACAGATACGCAGTATTTT,CASSLIVRYTDTQYF
NA,TRBV5-4,TRBJ1-1,NA,TGTGCCAGCAGCTGGGAGGGGGTGGGTGAAGCTTTCTTT,CASSWEGVGEAFF
NA,TRBV5-1,TRBJ1-1,NA,TGCGCCAGCAGCCCGGGGGGGTCGGGGAACACTGAAGCTTTCTTT,CASSPGGSGNTEAFF
NA,TRBV5-6,TRBJ2-5,NA,TGTGCCAGCAGCTTGGCGGGTAATAGAAAAGAGACCCAGTACTTC,CASSLAGNRKETQYF
TRBD1,TRBV2,TRBJ1-4,NA,TGTGCCAGCATTCAGGACAGGGGTGGTGAAAAACTGTTTTTT,CASIQDRGGEKLFF
TRBD1,TRBV9,TRBJ2-5,NA,TGTGCCAGCAGCCCCCGGACAGGGGAAGAGACCCAGTACTTC,CASSPRTGEETQYF
NA,TRBV7-9,TRBJ1-4,NA,TGTGCCAGCAGCTTGGGACACTTTGAAGAAAAACTGTTTTTT,CASSLGHFEEKLFF
NA,TRBV9,TRBJ2-2,NA,TGTGCCAGCAGCTCCCGCGAAGGGGTAGGGGAGCTGTTTTTT,CASSSREGVGELFF
TRBD1,TRBV11-2,TRBJ1-2,NA,TGTGCCAGCAGTTTCGGACAGGGTGGAGGCTACACCTTC,CASSFGQGGGYTF
NA,TRBV28,TRBJ1-6,few,TGTGCCAGCAGTTCCCCGGTGAATTCACCCCTCCACTTT,CASSSPVNSPLHF
TRBD1,TRBV6-5,TRBJ1-6,NA,TGTGCCAGCGGACAGGACTATAATTCACCCCTCCACTTT,CASGQDYNSPLHF
NA,TRBV15,TRBJ1-3,NA,TGTGCCACCAGCAGAGATTACGGGGACTCTGGAAACACCATATATTTT,CATSRDYGDSGNTIYF
NA,TRBV3-1/TRBV3-2,TRBJ2-2,NA,TGTGCCAGCAGCCAAGACTACAGGAACACCGGGGAGCTGTTTTTT,CASSQDYRNTGELFF
TRBD2,TRBV28,TRBJ2-4,NA,TGTGCCAGCAGCAACGTCGGACTAGTACTCATTCAGTACTTC,CASSNVGLVLIQYF
TRBD1,TRBV28,TRBJ1-1,many,TGTGCCGGACAACAGGGGGCAGGGAACACTGAAGCTTTCTTT,CAGQQGAGNTEAFF
TRBD2,TRBV19,TRBJ2-5,NA,TGTGCCAGTAGTTCCTTAGCGGGAGGGGGAGAGACCCAGTACTTC,CASSSLAGGGETQYF
TRBD1,TRBV27,TRBJ1-6,NA,TGTGCCAGCAGGGTAACTCAGGGGGCGCAAGGTTCACCCCTCCACTTT,CASRVTQGAQGSPLHF